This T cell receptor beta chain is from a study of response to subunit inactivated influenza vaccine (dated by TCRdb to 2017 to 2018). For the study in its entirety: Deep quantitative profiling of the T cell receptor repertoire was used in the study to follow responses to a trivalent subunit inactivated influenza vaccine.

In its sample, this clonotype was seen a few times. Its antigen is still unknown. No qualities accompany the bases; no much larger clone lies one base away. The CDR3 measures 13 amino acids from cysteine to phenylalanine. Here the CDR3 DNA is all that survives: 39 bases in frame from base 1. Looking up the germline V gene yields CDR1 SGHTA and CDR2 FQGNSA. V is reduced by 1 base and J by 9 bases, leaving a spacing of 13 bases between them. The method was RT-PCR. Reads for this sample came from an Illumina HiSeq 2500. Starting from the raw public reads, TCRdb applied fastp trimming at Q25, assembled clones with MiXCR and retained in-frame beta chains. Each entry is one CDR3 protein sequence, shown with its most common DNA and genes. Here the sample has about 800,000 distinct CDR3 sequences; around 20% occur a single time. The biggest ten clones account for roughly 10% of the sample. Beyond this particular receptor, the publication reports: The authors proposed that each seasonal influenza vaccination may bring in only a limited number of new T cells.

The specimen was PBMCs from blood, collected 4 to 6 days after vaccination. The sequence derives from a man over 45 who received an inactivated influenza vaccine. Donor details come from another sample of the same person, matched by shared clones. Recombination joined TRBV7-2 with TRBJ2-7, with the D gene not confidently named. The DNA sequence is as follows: TGTGCCAGCAGCTTAGAGATGACCCCTCGGCAGTACTTC. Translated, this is CASSLEMTPRQYF.